The 16 T cell receptor beta chains below were found in one sample sequenced in a study of blood T cell repertoires in COVID-19. TCRdb's table, derived via immunoSEQ multiplex PCR, lists solely in-frame clones and lacks some. The sample holds approximately 81,000 clones, roughly four fifths seen once. What was sequenced was peripheral blood. The receptors shown here come from a human donor in a cohort sampled during active COVID-19.

The CDR3 protein is CASRPPVAGGPVEQFF. DNA of the CDR3: TGTGCCAGCCGACCCCCCGTTGCGGGGGGGCCCGTTGAGCAGTTCTTC. The V gene is TRBV3-1 (or the pseudogene TRBV3-2), the J gene TRBJ2-1, with 9 bases matching TRBD2. From germline, CDR1 is LGHDT and CDR2 YNNKEL (reference sequence). V was pared by 8 bases and J by 9 bases, with 17 bases of the junction left unmatched. The CDR3 has 16 residues.

This chain connects TRBV18 to TRBJ2-7; D unclear. The CDR3 has 13 amino acids. The V and J ends lost 3 bases and 4 bases respectively, with 10 bases between them. CDR1 and CDR2 (germline): KGHSH, LQKENI. CDR3 in amino acids: CASSPLGQYEQYF. DNA for the CDR3: TGTGCCAGCTCACCCCTCGGTCAATACGAGCAGTACTTC.

The chain is built from TRBV12-3 or TRBV12-4 and TRBJ1-1; tentatively, D is TRBD1 (5 bases). The CDR3 spans 11 residues. V was clipped by 5 bases and J by 4 bases, with 5 bases between them. CDR3: CASSRGTEAFF. Here the CDR3 DNA reads TGTGCCAGCAGTAGGGGCACTGAAGCTTTCTTT.

The chain couples TRBV7-2 to TRBJ1-4; D gene uncertain. Trimming shortened V by 3 bases and J by 8 bases, and 10 bases separated the two germline ends. CDR1 and CDR2 from the germline V gene are SGHTA and FQGNSA. The length of the CDR3 is 13 residues. The CDR3 bases are TGTGCCAGCAGCTTTCGACAAGGAGAAAAACTGTTTTTT. Protein: CASSFRQGEKLFF.

This clone has just one count. The V and J genes are TRBV6-2 or TRBV6-3 and TRBJ1-3; D unresolved. Deletions cut 5 bases from V and 0 bases from J, with 11 bases between. Germline V CDR1 and CDR2: MNHEY, SVGEGT. The CDR3 has 15 residues. Here the CDR3 reads CASSPGINSGNTIYF. In DNA, the CDR3 is TGTGCCAGCAGTCCCGGGATAAACTCTGGAAACACCATATATTTT.

The chain has TRBV4-3 and TRBJ1-2, with a possible D match to TRBD1 (6 bases). The germline V gene has CDR1 LGHNA and CDR2 YSLEER. V shed 1 base and J shed 7 bases, with 13 bases lying between them. The CDR3 extends over 14 amino acids. This CDR3 reads CASSQAARGGGYTF. Here the CDR3 DNA reads TGCGCCAGCAGCCAAGCTGCCAGGGGCGGTGGCTACACCTTC.

The gene calls are TRBV6-4 and TRBJ2-3; tentative D call: TRBD2 (7 bases). The length of the CDR3 is 15 residues. Trimming shortened V by 4 bases and J by 4 bases, and 15 bases separated the two germline ends. The germline V gene has CDR1 MRHNA and CDR2 SNTAGT. The CDR3 DNA is TGTGCCAGCAGTGCGATGGGGGGGCAGGCAGATACGCAGTATTTT. Its translation is CASSAMGGQADTQYF.

CDR3 protein: CASSREGFNGYTF. The DNA of the CDR3 is TGTGCCAGCAGCAGAGAGGGTTTTAATGGCTACACCTTC. The chain uses TRBV2 and TRBJ1-2; D gene unclear. This CDR3 has 13 residues. V lost 6 bases and J 6 bases, leaving 14 bases between the germline ends. In germline, CDR1 is SNHLY, CDR2 FYNNEI.

The genes are TRBV19 and TRBJ2-7; 9 nucleotides line up with TRBD1. V was clipped by 6 bases and J by 4 bases; unmatched bases: 10. The CDR3 is 15 residues long. Germline CDR1 and CDR2: LNHDA and SQIVND (reference sequence). In nucleotides, the CDR3 is TGTGCCAGTAGCGCCAGCGGGACAGGGAATTACGAGCAGTACTTC. It encodes CASSASGTGNYEQYF.

The chain employs TRBV3-1 (or the pseudogene TRBV3-2) and TRBJ2-2; D is unresolved. The germline V gene has CDR1 LGHDT and CDR2 YNNKEL (reference sequence). The length of the CDR3 is 14 residues. V was cut by 1 base and J by 6 bases, with 9 bases left in between. The DNA for the CDR3 is TGTGCCAGCAGCCAAGCCCTAGACGCCGGGGAGCTGTTTTTT. Translated, it gives CASSQALDAGELFF.

The chain links TRBV18 to TRBJ2-7, with a weak D call TRBD1 (5 bases). Germline CDR1 is KGHSH and CDR2 is LQKENI. The CDR3 is 15 residues long. V lost 1 base, J lost 1 base, and 11 bases lay in between. The CDR3 bases are TGTGCCAGCTCACCACAGGGGCCAGTTTCCTACGAGCAGTACTTC. Translated, it gives CASSPQGPVSYEQYF.

V is TRBV25-1 and J is TRBJ1-6; tentative D call: TRBD1 (5 bases). Germline V gene sequence: CDR1 MGHDK, CDR2 SYGVNS. This CDR3 region has 14 residues. V gave up 3 bases and J gave up 9 bases, with 12 bases separating them. CDR3 DNA: TGTGCCAGCAGTGATAAGGGGAAGAGTTCACCCCTCCACTTT. It encodes CASSDKGKSSPLHF.

This chain joins TRBV4-1 and TRBJ2-2; the match to TRBD1 covers 8 bases. The junction had 2 bases not matched to a gene; V was cut back by 3 bases and J by 8 bases. The germline gives CDR1 MGHRA, CDR2 YSYEKL. The CDR3 totals 13 residues. The chain's CDR3 is CASSQTGDGELFF. CDR3 coding DNA: TGCGCCAGCAGCCAGACAGGGGATGGGGAGCTGTTTTTT.

V and J are TRBV9 and TRBJ1-1; TRBD1 agrees at 7 bases. Germline lookup yields CDR1 SGDLS and CDR2 YYNGEE. Trimming cost V 1 base and J 4 bases; bases outside gene matches: 7. CDR3 length: 15 amino acids. CDR3 sequence reads: CASSVLPDRSTEAFF. The CDR3 coding sequence is TGTGCCAGCAGCGTATTGCCGGACAGGAGCACTGAAGCTTTCTTT.

This clone was counted a single time. This chain joins TRBV2 and TRBJ1-1, with no clear D. V dropped 6 bases and J dropped 3 bases, with 8 bases sitting between them. This CDR3 has 12 amino acids. The germline CDR1 and CDR2 sequences are SNHLY and FYNNEI. The CDR3 is CASSQDYTEAFF. The CDR3 DNA sequence: TGTGCCAGCAGCCAGGACTACACTGAAGCTTTCTTT.

This clone was observed a single time. The chain combines TRBV7-2 with TRBJ1-4, with D tentatively TRBD1 (6 bases). This CDR3 region has 15 residues. V was pared by 5 bases and J by 0 bases, with 10 bases between. In germline, CDR1 is SGHTA, CDR2 FQGNSA. The CDR3 sequence is CASSLRGTTNEKLFF. The CDR3 bases are TGTGCCAGCAGCCTCAGGGGCACAACTAATGAAAAACTGTTTTTT.